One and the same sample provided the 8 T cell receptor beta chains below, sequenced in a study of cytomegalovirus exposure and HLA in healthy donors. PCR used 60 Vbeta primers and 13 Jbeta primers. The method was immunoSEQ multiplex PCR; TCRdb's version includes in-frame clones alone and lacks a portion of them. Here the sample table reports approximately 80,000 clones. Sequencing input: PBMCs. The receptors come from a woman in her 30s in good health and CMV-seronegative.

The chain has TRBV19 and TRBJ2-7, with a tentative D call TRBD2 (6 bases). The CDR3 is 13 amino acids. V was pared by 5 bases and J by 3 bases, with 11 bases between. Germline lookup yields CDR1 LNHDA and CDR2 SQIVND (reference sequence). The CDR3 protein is CASSPGLLYEQYF. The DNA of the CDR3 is TGTGCCAGTAGTCCGGGACTTCTCTACGAGCAGTACTTC.

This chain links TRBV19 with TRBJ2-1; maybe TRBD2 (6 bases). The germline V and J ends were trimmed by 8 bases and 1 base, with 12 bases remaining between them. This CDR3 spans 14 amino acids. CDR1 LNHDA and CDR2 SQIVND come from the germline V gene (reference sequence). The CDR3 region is CASGDGGSYNEQFF. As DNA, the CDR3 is TGTGCCAGTGGCGACGGGGGATCCTACAATGAGCAGTTCTTC.

The DNA of the CDR3 is TGCAGCGTTGTAGGGGCAGATAACTATGGCTACACCTTC. This sequence encodes CSVVGADNYGYTF. This chain uses TRBV29-1 with TRBJ1-2, with a weak D call TRBD1 (5 bases). CDR1 is SQVTM and CDR2 is ANQGSEA in the germline V gene. The CDR3 consists of 13 residues. The ends were cut back, 4 bases at V and 1 base at J, with 10 bases in the middle.

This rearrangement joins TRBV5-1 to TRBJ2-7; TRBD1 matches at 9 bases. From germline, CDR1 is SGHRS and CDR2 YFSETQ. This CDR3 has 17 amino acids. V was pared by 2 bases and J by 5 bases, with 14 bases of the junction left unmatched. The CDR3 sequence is CASSFHPGGQGPHEQYF. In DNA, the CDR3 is TGCGCCAGCAGCTTCCACCCTGGGGGACAGGGCCCCCACGAGCAGTACTTC.

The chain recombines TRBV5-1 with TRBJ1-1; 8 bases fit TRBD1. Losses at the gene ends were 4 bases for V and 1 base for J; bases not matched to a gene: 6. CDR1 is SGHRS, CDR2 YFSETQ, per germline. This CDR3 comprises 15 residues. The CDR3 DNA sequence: TGCGCCAGCAGCGAACAGGGGGGTGCGAACACTGAAGCTTTCTTT. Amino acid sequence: CASSEQGGANTEAFF.

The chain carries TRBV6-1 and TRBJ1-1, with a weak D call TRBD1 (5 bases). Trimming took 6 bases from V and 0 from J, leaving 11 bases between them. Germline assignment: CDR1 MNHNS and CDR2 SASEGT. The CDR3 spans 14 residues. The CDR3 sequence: CASRQDYMNTEAFF. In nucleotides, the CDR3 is TGTGCCAGCAGACAGGATTACATGAACACTGAAGCTTTCTTT.

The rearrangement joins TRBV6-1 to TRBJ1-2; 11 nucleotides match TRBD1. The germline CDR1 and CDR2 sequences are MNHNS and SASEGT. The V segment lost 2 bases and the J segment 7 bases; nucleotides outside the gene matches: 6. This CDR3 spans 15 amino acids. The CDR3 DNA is TGTGCCAGCAGTGAAACCCGGACAGGGGGCGCTGGCTACACCTTC. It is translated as CASSETRTGGAGYTF.

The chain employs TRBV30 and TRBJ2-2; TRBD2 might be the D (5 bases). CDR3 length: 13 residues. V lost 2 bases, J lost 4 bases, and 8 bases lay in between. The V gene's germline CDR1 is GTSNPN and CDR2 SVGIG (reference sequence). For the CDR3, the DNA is TGTGCCTGGAGTACGGGGAGCACCGGGGAGCTGTTTTTT. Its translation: CAWSTGSTGELFF.